This note documents a single T cell receptor (beta chain) sequence. Its target is unknown. V was clipped by 4 bases and J by 0 bases; unmatched bases: 11. CDR1 SGHRS and CDR2 YFSETQ come from the germline V gene. The CDR3 consists of 18 residues. The entry originates in a study of cytomegalovirus exposure and HLA in healthy donors. Each donor's status was that of a healthy bone marrow donor. 13 Jbeta primers and 60 Vbeta primers were used for the PCR. Original handling: Per a later analysis, the number of unique TCR beta chains was roughly 83 million, of which around 9.9 million were shared. Some clones are missing from TCRdb's copy, which holds only in-frame ones; the method was immunoSEQ multiplex PCR. That table gives V, J and clone size, and the DNA gave D and trimming. The sample yields some 77,000 clones, 80% seen once. Findings of the study overall: For presence/absence analyses, sequencing depth was assumed to be roughly uniform across donors. High specificity and sensitivity for cytomegalovirus status were reported for the classifier.

The J gene is TRBJ1-4, the V gene TRBV5-1; 8 bases align to TRBD1. The TCR was taken from a man aged 50 or older in good health and CMV-seropositive. What was sequenced was PBMCs. CDR3 nucleotides: TGCGCCAGCAGCCGCGGACAGGGCTGGGGAGCAACTAATGAAAAACTGTTTTTT. Translation: CASSRGQGWGATNEKLFF.